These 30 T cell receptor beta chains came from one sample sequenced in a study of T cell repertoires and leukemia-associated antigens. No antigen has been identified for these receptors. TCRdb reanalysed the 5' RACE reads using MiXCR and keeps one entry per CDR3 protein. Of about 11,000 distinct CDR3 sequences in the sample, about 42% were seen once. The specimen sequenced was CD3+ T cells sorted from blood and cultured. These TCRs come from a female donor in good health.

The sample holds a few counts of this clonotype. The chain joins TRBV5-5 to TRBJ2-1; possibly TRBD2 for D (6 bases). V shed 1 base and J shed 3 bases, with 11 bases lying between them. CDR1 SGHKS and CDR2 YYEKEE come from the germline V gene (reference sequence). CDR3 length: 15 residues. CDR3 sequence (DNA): TGTGCCAGCAGCTTGTCGGGACTTGTCTACAATGAGCAGTTCTTC. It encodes CASSLSGLVYNEQFF.

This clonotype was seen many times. The CDR3 DNA sequence: TGCGCCAGCAGCCAAATCGCGGGAGGCCCTAGTGTGGAGACCCAGTACTTC. This sequence encodes CASSQIAGGPSVETQYF. V gene TRBV4-3 combines with J gene TRBJ2-5; 8 bases agree with TRBD2. The CDR3 extends over 17 amino acids. Per germline, CDR1 LGHNA and CDR2 YSLEER. Trimming cost V 2 bases and J 5 bases; bases outside gene matches: 13.

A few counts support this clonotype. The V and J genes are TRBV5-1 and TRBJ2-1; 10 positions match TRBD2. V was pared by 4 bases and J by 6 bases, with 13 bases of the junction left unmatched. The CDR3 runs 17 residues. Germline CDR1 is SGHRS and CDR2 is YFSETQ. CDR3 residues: CASSPRFSGRAINEQFF. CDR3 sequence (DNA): TGCGCCAGCAGCCCCAGGTTCAGCGGGAGGGCCATCAATGAGCAGTTCTTC.

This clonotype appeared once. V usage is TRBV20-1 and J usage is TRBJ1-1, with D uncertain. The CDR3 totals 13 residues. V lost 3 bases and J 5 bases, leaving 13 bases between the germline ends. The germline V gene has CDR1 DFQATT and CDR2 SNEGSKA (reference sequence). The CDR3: CSARDVDGTEAFF. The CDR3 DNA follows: TGCAGTGCTAGGGACGTAGATGGAACTGAAGCTTTCTTT.

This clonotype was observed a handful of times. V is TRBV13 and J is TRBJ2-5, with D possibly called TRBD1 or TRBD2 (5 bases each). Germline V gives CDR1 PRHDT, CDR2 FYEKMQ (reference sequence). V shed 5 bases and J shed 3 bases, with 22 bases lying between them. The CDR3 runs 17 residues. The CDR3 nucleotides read TGTGCCAGCAGCCGATCAATCCGGGACCCTGAGGAAGAGACCCAGTACTTC. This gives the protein CASSRSIRDPEEETQYF.

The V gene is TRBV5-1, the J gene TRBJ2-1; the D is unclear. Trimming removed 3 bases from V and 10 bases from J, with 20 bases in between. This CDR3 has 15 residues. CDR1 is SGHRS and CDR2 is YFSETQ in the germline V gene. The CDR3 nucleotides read TGCGCCAGCAGCTGGGAAGCTAGGGAAACCAACGAGCAGTTCTTC. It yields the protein CASSWEARETNEQFF.

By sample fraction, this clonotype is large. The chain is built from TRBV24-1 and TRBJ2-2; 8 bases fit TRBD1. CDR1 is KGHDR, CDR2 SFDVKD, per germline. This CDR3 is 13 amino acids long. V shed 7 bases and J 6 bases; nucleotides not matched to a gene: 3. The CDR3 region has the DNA TGTGCCACCAGGGACAGGGAGGCCGGGGAGCTGTTTTTT. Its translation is CATRDREAGELFF.

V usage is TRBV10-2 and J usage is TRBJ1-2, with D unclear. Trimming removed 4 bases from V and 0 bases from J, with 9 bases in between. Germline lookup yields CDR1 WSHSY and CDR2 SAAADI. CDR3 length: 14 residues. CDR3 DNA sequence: TGCGCCAGCAGTGTTAACGGGCCTAACTATGGCTACACCTTC. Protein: CASSVNGPNYGYTF.

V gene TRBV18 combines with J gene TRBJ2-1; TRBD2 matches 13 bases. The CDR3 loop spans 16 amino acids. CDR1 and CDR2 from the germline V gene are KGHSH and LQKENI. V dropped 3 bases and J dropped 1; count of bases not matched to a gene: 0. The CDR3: CASSPGLAGSYNEQFF. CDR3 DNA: TGTGCCAGCTCACCGGGACTAGCGGGATCCTACAATGAGCAGTTCTTC.

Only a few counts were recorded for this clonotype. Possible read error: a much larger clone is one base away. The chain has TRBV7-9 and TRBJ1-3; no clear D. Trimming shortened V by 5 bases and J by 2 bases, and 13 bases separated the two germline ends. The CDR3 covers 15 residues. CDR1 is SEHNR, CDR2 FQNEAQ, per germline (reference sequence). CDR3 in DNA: TGTGCCAGCAGCCCCGACACCGGGCCTGGAAACACCATATATTTT. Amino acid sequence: CASSPDTGPGNTIYF.

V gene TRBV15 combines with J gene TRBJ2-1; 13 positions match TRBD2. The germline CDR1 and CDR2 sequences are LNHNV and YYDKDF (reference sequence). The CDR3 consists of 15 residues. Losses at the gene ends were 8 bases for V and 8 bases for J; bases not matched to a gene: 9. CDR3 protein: CATDRTSGRADEQFF. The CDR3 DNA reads TGTGCCACCGATCGGACTAGCGGGAGAGCGGATGAGCAGTTCTTC.

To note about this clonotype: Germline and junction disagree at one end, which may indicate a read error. The CDR3 region is CSTRDYSGSVHGQYF. In nucleotides, the CDR3 is TGCAGTACTAGAGATTACTCAGGGTCCGTCCACGGGCAGTACTTC. The chain carries TRBV20-1 and TRBJ2-7; D tentatively reads TRBD1 or TRBD2 (5 bases each). This CDR3 is built from 15 residues. Germline CDR1 reads DFQATT; CDR2 reads SNEGSKA (reference sequence).

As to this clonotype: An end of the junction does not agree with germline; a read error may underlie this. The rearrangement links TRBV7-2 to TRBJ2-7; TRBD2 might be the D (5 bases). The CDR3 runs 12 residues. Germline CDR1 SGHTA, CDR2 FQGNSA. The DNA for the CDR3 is TGTGTCAGCAGCTTAGACGGAGGCGAGCAGTACTTC. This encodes CVSSLDGGEQYF.

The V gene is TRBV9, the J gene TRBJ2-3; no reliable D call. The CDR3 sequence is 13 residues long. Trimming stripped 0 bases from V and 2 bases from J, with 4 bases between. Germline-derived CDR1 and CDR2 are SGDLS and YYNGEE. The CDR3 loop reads CASSVAHTDTQYF. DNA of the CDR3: TGTGCCAGCAGCGTAGCCCACACAGATACGCAGTATTTT. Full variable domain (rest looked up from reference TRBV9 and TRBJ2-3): DSGVTQTPKHLITATGQRVTLRCSPRSGDLSVYWYQQSLDQGLQFLIQYYNGEERAKGNILERFSAQQFPDLHSELNLSSLELGDSALYFCASSVAHTDTQYFGPGTRLTVL.

CDR3 in amino acids: CSVQRGDNGDTQYF. CDR3 nucleotide sequence: TGCAGCGTCCAACGCGGGGATAACGGGGATACGCAGTATTTT. The chain recombines TRBV29-1 with TRBJ2-3; a weak D match, TRBD2 (6 bases). The CDR3 has 14 residues. Trimming took off 6 bases at V and 6 bases at J, with 19 bases between the two ends. Germline V gives CDR1 SQVTM, CDR2 ANQGSEA.

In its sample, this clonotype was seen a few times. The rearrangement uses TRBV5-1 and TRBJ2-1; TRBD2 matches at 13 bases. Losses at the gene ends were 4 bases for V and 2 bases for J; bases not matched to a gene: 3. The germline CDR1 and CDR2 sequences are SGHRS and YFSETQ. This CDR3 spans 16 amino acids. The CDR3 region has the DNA TGCGCCAGCAGCCATGGACTAGCGGGAGCCTACAATGAGCAGTTCTTC. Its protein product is CASSHGLAGAYNEQFF.

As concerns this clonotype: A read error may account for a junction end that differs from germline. The CDR3 nucleotides are TGCGCCAACAGCCCGCGGGGACTAGTGGGCCAGAATGAGCAGTTCTTC. Translated, it gives CANSPRGLVGQNEQFF. The V gene is TRBV5-1, the J gene TRBJ2-1, with TRBD2 matching 8 bases. The CDR3 runs to 16 residues. CDR1 is SGHRS and CDR2 is YFSETQ in the germline V gene.

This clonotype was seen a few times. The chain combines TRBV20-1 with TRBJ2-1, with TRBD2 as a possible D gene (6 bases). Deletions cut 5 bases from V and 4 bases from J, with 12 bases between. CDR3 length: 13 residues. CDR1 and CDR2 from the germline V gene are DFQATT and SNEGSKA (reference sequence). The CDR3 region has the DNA TGCAGTGCTCCCCGGGACTCTTACAATGAGCAGTTCTTC. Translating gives CSAPRDSYNEQFF.

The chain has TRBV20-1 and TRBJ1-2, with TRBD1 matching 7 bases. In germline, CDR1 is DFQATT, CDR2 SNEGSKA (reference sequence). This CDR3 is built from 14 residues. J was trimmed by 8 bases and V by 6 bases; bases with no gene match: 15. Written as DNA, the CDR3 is TGCAGTGCAAGGATAAGGCAGGGGGTTCGAGGCTACACCTTC. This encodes CSARIRQGVRGYTF.

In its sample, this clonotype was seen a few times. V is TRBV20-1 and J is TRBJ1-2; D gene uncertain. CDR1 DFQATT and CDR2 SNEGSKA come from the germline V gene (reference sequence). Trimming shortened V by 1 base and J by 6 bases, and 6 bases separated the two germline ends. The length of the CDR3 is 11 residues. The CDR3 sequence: CSARVNHGYTF. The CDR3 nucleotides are TGCAGTGCTAGAGTAAACCATGGCTACACCTTC.

CDR3 region: CSARDIGLAENSYEQYF. CDR3 bases: TGCAGTGCTAGAGACATAGGACTAGCGGAAAACTCCTACGAGCAGTACTTC. The chain recombines TRBV20-1 with TRBJ2-7; 10 nucleotides align to TRBD2. J lost 0 bases, V lost 0 bases, and 8 bases had no gene match. From germline, CDR1 is DFQATT and CDR2 SNEGSKA (reference sequence). The CDR3 sequence is 17 residues long.

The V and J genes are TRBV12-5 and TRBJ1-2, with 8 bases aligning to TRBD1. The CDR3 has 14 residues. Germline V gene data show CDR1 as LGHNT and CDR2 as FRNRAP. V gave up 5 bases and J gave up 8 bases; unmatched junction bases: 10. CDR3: CASGAGQGAGGYTF. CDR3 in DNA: TGTGCTAGTGGTGCAGGACAGGGAGCTGGAGGCTACACCTTC.

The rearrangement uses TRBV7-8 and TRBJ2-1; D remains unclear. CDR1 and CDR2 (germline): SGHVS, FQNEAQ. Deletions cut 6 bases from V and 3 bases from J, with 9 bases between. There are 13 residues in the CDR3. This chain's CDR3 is CASRSTGYNEQFF. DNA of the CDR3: TGTGCCAGCAGGTCTACCGGCTACAATGAGCAGTTCTTC.

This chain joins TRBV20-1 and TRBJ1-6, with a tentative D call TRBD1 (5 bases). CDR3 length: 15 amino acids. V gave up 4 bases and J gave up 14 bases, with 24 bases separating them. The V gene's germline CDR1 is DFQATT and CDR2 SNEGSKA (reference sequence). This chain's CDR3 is CSANPPGHGSSALHF. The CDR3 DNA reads TGCAGTGCTAATCCCCCTGGACACGGATCCTCGGCCCTCCACTTT.

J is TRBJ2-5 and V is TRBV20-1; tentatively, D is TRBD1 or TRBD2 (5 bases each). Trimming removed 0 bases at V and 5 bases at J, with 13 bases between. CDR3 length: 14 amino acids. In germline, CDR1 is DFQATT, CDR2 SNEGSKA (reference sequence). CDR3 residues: CSARDGTIVETQYF. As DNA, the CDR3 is TGCAGTGCTAGAGACGGGACGATTGTGGAGACCCAGTACTTC.

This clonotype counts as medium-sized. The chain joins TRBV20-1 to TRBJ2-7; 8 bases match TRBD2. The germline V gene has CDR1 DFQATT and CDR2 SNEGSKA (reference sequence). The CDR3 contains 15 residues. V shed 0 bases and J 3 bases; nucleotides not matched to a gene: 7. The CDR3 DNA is TGCAGTGCTAGAGATCGATTCGGGAGGGACTACGAGCAGTACTTC. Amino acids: CSARDRFGRDYEQYF.

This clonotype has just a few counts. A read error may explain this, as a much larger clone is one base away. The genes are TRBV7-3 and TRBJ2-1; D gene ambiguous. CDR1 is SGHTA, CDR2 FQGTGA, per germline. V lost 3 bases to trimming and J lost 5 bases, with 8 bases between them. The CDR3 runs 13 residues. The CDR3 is CASSLTRDNEQFF. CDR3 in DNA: TGTGCCAGCAGCTTGACAAGAGACAATGAGCAGTTCTTC.

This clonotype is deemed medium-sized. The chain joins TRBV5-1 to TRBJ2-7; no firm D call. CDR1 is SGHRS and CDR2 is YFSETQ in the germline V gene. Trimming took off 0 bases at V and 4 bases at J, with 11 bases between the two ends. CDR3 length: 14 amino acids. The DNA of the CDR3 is TGCGCCAGCAGCTTGGCCGCTCATGAATACGAGCAGTACTTC. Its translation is CASSLAAHEYEQYF.

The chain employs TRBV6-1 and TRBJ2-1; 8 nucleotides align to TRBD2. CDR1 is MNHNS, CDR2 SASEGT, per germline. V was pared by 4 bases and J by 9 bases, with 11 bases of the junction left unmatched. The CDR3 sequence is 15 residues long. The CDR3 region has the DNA TGTGCCAGCAGTGTGTCTAGCGGGCAGCCAGGTGAGCAGTTCTTC. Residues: CASSVSSGQPGEQFF.

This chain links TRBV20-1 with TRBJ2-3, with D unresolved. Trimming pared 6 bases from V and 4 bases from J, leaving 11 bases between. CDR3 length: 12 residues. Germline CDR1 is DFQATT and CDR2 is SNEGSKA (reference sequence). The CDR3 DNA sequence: TGCAGTGCCAGCAGCCAAGCAGATACGCAGTATTTT. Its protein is CSASSQADTQYF.